A single sample is the source of the 20 T cell receptor beta chains below, sequenced in a study of cytomegalovirus exposure and HLA in healthy donors. The PCR employed 60 Vbeta primers together with 13 Jbeta primers. Only in-frame clones appear in the TCRdb table, and some are missing; sequencing was by immunoSEQ multiplex PCR. The repertoire holds around 130,000 clones, with roughly four fifths as singletons. The sample taken for sequencing was PBMCs. These receptors all stem from an older woman in good health and CMV-seronegative.

V gene TRBV14 combines with J gene TRBJ2-7; 8 bases are shared with TRBD1. CDR1 is SGHDN, CDR2 FVKESK, per germline. V lost 1 base, J lost 9 bases, and 5 bases stayed unmatched. The CDR3 has 13 residues. CDR3 amino acids: CASSQAPRGPQYF. The CDR3 region has the DNA TGTGCCAGCAGCCAAGCTCCCAGGGGGCCGCAGTACTTC.

The genes are TRBV7-6 and TRBJ2-5; D perhaps matches TRBD1 (5 bases). The length of the CDR3 is 14 residues. Germline CDR1 reads SGHVS; CDR2 reads FNYEAQ. Trimming pared 4 bases from V and 1 base from J, leaving 10 bases between. CDR3 sequence: CASSSGSSQETQYF. CDR3 sequence (DNA): TGTGCCAGCAGCTCAGGGTCATCCCAAGAGACCCAGTACTTC.

The CDR3 protein is CASSLGGVAGRGEQFF. The CDR3, as DNA: TGTGCCAGCAGCTTAGGGGGGGTAGCGGGCCGGGGTGAGCAGTTCTTC. J is TRBJ2-1 and V is TRBV7-2; 7 positions agree with TRBD2. Germline values: CDR1 SGHTA, CDR2 FQGNSA. This CDR3 contains 16 residues. The junction had 12 bases not matched to a gene; V was cut back by 1 base and J by 9 bases.

The chain employs TRBV15 and TRBJ1-2; perhaps TRBD1 as D (6 bases). The CDR3 covers 19 residues. Germline CDR1 reads LNHNV; CDR2 reads YYDKDF (reference sequence). The V end lost 5 bases, the J end lost 4 bases, and 29 bases lay between the germline ends. CDR3 region: CATSPRGGGRTKRPYGYTF. CDR3 DNA sequence: TGTGCCACCAGCCCCCGTGGGGGGGGGCGGACTAAGAGGCCCTATGGCTACACCTTC.

This clone turned up a few times. V is TRBV15 and J is TRBJ2-1; the match to TRBD2 covers 7 bases. CDR1 and CDR2 from the germline V gene are LNHNV and YYDKDF (reference sequence). After removal of 3 bases from V and 0 bases from J, the junction contained 8 bases not matched to a gene. The CDR3 contains 17 residues. This CDR3 reads CATSRVLGGSSYNEQFF. The DNA for the CDR3 is TGTGCCACCAGCAGGGTCCTCGGGGGGAGCTCCTACAATGAGCAGTTCTTC.

This clone has more than one count but fewer than ten. One end of the junction fails to match germline, which may point to a read error. In DNA, the CDR3 is TGTGCCAGCTCCCCACAGGGGGCGGGCAATCAGCCCCAGCATTTT. It is translated as CASSPQGAGNQPQHF. This chain joins TRBV18 and TRBJ1-5; 9 positions match TRBD1. Germline loops: CDR1 KGHSH, CDR2 LQKENI. CDR3 length equals 15 residues.

This clone was seen once. This chain connects TRBV5-4 to TRBJ2-7; perhaps TRBD2 as D (6 bases). The CDR3 sequence is 13 residues long. V shed 2 bases and J shed 3 bases, with 9 bases lying between them. Germline V gives CDR1 SGHNT, CDR2 YYREEE (reference sequence). CDR3 in amino acids: CASSFGTDYEQYF. The CDR3 DNA follows: TGTGCCAGCAGCTTCGGGACTGACTACGAGCAGTACTTC.

V is TRBV5-1 and J is TRBJ2-5, with TRBD1 identical over 7 bases. The CDR3 contains 14 residues. Per the germline V gene, CDR1 is SGHRS and CDR2 is YFSETQ. Trimming cost V 4 bases and J 2 bases; bases outside gene matches: 5. As DNA, the CDR3 is TGCGCCAGCAGCCCCGGGACAGCACAAGAGACCCAGTACTTC. Amino acids: CASSPGTAQETQYF.

The chain carries TRBV14 and TRBJ1-1; D ambiguous. Trimming removed 3 bases at V and 0 bases at J, with 5 bases between. Germline V gene sequence: CDR1 SGHDN, CDR2 FVKESK. The CDR3 extends over 13 amino acids. CDR3 bases: TGTGCCAGCAGCCAGCAGTTGAACACTGAAGCTTTCTTT. The encoded protein is CASSQQLNTEAFF.

The genes are TRBV27 and TRBJ1-2, with 11 positions matching TRBD1. With 0 bases clipped from V and 2 bases from J, the junction kept 2 bases outside the gene matches. The CDR3 contains 16 residues. Germline V gives CDR1 MNHEY, CDR2 SMNVEV (reference sequence). The CDR3 reads CASSLSGDRGNYGYTF. In nucleotides, the CDR3 is TGTGCCAGCAGTTTATCGGGGGACAGGGGGAACTATGGCTACACCTTC.

The rearrangement links TRBV28 to TRBJ1-5, with TRBD1 matching 7 bases. Germline values: CDR1 MDHEN, CDR2 SYDVKM. CDR3 length equals 14 residues. With V trimmed by 3 bases and J by 6 bases, 5 bases remained unmatched. The CDR3 sequence: CASSFERGLQPQHF. The DNA of the CDR3 is TGTGCCAGCAGTTTTGAAAGGGGGCTTCAGCCCCAGCATTTT.

This clone has a handful of counts. The same CDR3 is also encoded by other DNA sequences in this sample. The rearrangement joins TRBV6-6 to TRBJ2-7, with TRBD1 matching 9 bases. Germline V CDR1 and CDR2: MNHNY, SVGAGI (reference sequence). The CDR3 consists of 14 residues. The junction had 0 bases not matched to a gene; V was cut back by 0 bases and J by 3 bases. This CDR3 reads CASSYSGQGYEQYF. The CDR3, as DNA: TGTGCCAGCAGTTACTCGGGACAGGGCTACGAGCAGTACTTC.

The chain has TRBV27 and TRBJ2-3; D is unresolved. Trimming took off 0 bases at V and 5 bases at J, with 9 bases between the two ends. The CDR3 is 14 residues long. The germline V gene has CDR1 MNHEY and CDR2 SMNVEV (reference sequence). The CDR3 spells CASSLSLALDTQYF. DNA for the CDR3: TGTGCCAGCAGTTTATCGCTGGCCTTAGATACGCAGTATTTT.

The V gene is TRBV5-1, the J gene TRBJ2-5; 13 nucleotides align to TRBD2. The CDR3 is 18 amino acids. Trimming at V came to 4 bases and at J to 5 bases, leaving 14 bases not matched to a gene. Germline V gene sequence: CDR1 SGHRS, CDR2 YFSETQ. Here the CDR3 reads CASSPGRTSGSGGETQYF. The CDR3 DNA sequence: TGCGCCAGCAGCCCCGGACGGACTAGCGGGAGTGGTGGGGAGACCCAGTACTTC.

This chain joins TRBV7-2 and TRBJ2-1, with TRBD2 matching over 7 bases. The CDR3 has 15 residues. Unmatched junction bases numbered 9, after V lost 2 bases and J lost 8 bases. CDR1 is SGHTA and CDR2 is FQGNSA in the germline V gene. The CDR3 reads CASSLLGGRVDEQFF. Written as DNA, the CDR3 is TGTGCCAGCAGCTTATTAGGCGGGAGAGTCGATGAGCAGTTCTTC.

The V and J genes are TRBV19 and TRBJ2-2; perhaps TRBD2 as D (6 bases). This CDR3 spans 15 amino acids. Looked up from germline, CDR1 is LNHDA and CDR2 is SQIVND (reference sequence). Trimming removed 3 bases from V and 3 bases from J, with 11 bases in between. CDR3 DNA: TGTGCCAGTAGTATCTATGGGACTTACACCGGGGAGCTGTTTTTT. As protein: CASSIYGTYTGELFF.

This clone appeared a single time. The chain is built from TRBV5-5 and TRBJ1-5; maybe TRBD1 (5 bases). In germline, CDR1 is SGHKS, CDR2 YYEKEE (reference sequence). V was clipped by 3 bases and J by 1 base, with 11 bases between them. The CDR3 has 15 amino acids. CDR3: CASSWEGSSNQPQHF. The CDR3 DNA follows: TGTGCCAGCAGCTGGGAGGGGAGCAGCAATCAGCCCCAGCATTTT.

This chain uses TRBV28 with TRBJ2-1; 8 bases match TRBD2. The CDR3 is 15 amino acids. V lost 4 bases and J lost 1; bases outside the gene matches: 3. Germline assignment: CDR1 MDHEN and CDR2 SYDVKM. The CDR3 DNA sequence: TGTGCCAGCAGTTGGGGGACTAGTTCCTACAATGAGCAGTTCTTC. Amino acids: CASSWGTSSYNEQFF. The whole variable domain, remainder taken from reference TRBV28 and TRBJ2-1, is DVKVTQSSRYLVKRTGEKVFLECVQDMDHENMFWYRQDPGLGLRLIYFSYDVKMKEKGDIPEGYSVSREKKERFSLILESASTNQTSMYLCASSWGTSSYNEQFFGPGTRLTVL.

V is TRBV9 and J is TRBJ1-4; 7 bases are shared with TRBD1. This CDR3 is 14 amino acids long. In germline, CDR1 is SGDLS, CDR2 YYNGEE. The J segment lost 6 bases and the V segment lost 4 bases, leaving 6 bases of the junction unmatched. CDR3: CASSRDSEYEKLFF. CDR3 DNA sequence: TGTGCCAGCAGCCGGGACAGTGAATATGAAAAACTGTTTTTT.

The chain employs TRBV4-1 and TRBJ2-1, with D tentatively TRBD2 (5 bases). Trimming removed 1 base from V and 7 bases from J, with 11 bases in between. The CDR3 is 14 amino acids. Germline V gene sequence: CDR1 MGHRA, CDR2 YSYEKL. This CDR3 is CASSQGLDWNEQFF. For the CDR3, the DNA is TGCGCCAGCAGCCAAGGCCTGGACTGGAATGAGCAGTTCTTC.